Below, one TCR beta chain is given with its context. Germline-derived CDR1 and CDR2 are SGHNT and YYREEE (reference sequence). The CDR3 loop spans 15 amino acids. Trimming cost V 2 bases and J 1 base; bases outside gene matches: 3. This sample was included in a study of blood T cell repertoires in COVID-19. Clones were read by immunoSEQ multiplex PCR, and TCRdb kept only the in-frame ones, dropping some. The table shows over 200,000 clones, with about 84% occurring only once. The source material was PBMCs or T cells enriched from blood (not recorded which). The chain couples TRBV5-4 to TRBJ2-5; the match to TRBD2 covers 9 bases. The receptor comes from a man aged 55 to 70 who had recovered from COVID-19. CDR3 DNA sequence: TGTGCCAGCAGCTTTGGCGGGGGGGCCCAAGAGACCCAGTACTTC. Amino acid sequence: CASSFGGGAQETQYF.